This T cell receptor beta chain was profiled in a study of blood T cell repertoires in COVID-19. The CDR3 consists of 13 residues. Looked up from germline, CDR1 is KGHDR and CDR2 is SFDVKD. V was pared by 4 bases and J by 11 bases, with 13 bases between. In the original workflow: Estimation of nucleated cell counts was performed using reference gene primer amplification. Clones were sequenced by immunoSEQ multiplex PCR, and TCRdb holds only the in-frame ones, with some missing. The V and J calls and clone size are taken from that table; D and trimming were inferred from the DNA. The profile shows some 150,000 clones, roughly 81% of them singletons.

The sequenced sample was peripheral blood. The receptor comes from a human donor with acute or convalescent COVID-19. The donor label of this sample is uncertain. The chain has TRBV24-1 and TRBJ1-4; D not resolved. The CDR3 protein is CATSDPGLTKLFF. The CDR3 region has the DNA TGTGCCACCAGTGACCCTGGACTGACTAAACTGTTTTTT.